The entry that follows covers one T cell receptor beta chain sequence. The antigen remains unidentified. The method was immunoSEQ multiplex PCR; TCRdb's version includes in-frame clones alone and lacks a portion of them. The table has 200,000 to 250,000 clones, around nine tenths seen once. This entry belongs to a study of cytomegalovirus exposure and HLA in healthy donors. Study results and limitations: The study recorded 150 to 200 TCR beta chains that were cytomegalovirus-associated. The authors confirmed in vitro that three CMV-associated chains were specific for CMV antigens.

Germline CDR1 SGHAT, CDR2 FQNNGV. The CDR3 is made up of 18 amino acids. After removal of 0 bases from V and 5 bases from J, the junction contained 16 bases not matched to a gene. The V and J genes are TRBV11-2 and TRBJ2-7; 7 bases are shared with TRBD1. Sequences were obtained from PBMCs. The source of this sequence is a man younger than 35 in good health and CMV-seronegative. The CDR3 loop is CASSLDSIRQGRANEQYF. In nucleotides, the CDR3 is TGTGCCAGCAGCTTAGACTCCATAAGACAGGGTAGAGCTAACGAGCAGTACTTC.